This T cell receptor beta chain came from a study of beta chain features in type 1 diabetes. The study, taken as a whole, reports: Among patients with Type 1 diabetes, TCRB CDR3s were moderately but significantly shorter in every one of the four CD4+ subsets. Compared to healthy donors, patients appeared to have naive, central memory and Treg TCRB repertoires that were more alike. Among type 1 diabetes patients, VDJ junctions had fewer insertions and more deletions.

The germline V gene has CDR1 SNHLY and CDR2 FYNNEI. V was clipped by 6 bases and J by 5 bases; unmatched bases: 5. The CDR3 spans 15 residues. Worth noting for this clone: Its antigen remains unidentified.

Expressed TCRB transcripts were sequenced, since all the RNA that had been isolated was reverse transcribed. Using immunoSEQ multiplex PCR, the repertoire was profiled, and TCRdb retains in-frame clones only, with some absent. The table records fewer than 250,000 clones, around an eighth of them present only once. This receptor was taken from a woman between 40 and 50 years old in good health. Material for sequencing was naive CD4+ T cells from blood. The rearrangement uses TRBV2 and TRBJ2-7, with 15 bases lining up with TRBD2. CDR3 DNA: TGTGCCAGCAGAAGGACTAGCGGGGGGGCTAACGAGCAGTACTTC. Translated, it gives CASRRTSGGANEQYF.